The clone carrying this T cell receptor beta chain has only a few counts. The data were taken from a study of blood T cells in healthy people across ages. The use of a sample-barcoded 5' primer and a J-beta primer mix characterized a second PCR of about 7 to 12 cycles. The yield of each sample was at least 2.5 million CDR3-containing paired-end reads. Each CDR3 protein is one row after TCRdb ran MiXCR on the 5' RACE reads. The table has some 1.8 million distinct CDR3 sequences, 39% seen once. The TCR comes from a human donor in good health. Sequenced material: blood.

CDR3 sequence: CASSSPVGTGNNEQFF. The CDR3 bases are TGTGCCAGCAGCTCCCCCGTTGGGACAGGGAACAATGAGCAGTTCTTC. The rearrangement links TRBV7-3 to TRBJ2-1; 9 bases are shared with TRBD1. The CDR3 is made up of 16 amino acids. Germline V CDR1 and CDR2: SGHTA, FQGTGA. J was trimmed by 5 bases and V by 4 bases; bases with no gene match: 9.